This entry describes one TCR beta chain. Original data processing: Quantification of nucleated cells was approximated via reference gene primer amplification. Assay used: immunoSEQ multiplex PCR; TCRdb lists only in-frame clones, some missing. That table is the source of V, J and clone size, and D and trimming were worked out from the DNA. The sample carries 150,000 to 200,000 clones, about 90% recorded once. The data were taken from a study of blood T cell repertoires in COVID-19. Study information: Acute and convalescent COVID-19 specimens originated in the United States, Italy and Spain.

CDR1 is LGHNA and CDR2 is YSLEER in the germline V gene. The CDR3 is made up of 13 amino acids. V was cut by 4 bases and J by 4 bases, with 10 bases left in between. The sequenced sample consisted of peripheral blood. This chain uses TRBV4-3 with TRBJ1-2; a weak D match, TRBD1 (6 bases). This TCR was recovered from a man in his fifties or sixties with acute or convalescent COVID-19. CDR3 sequence reads: CASSPRGIYGYTF. The CDR3 DNA sequence: TGCGCCAGCAGCCCTAGGGGGATCTATGGCTACACCTTC.